The source of this TCR beta chain is a study of OX40 agonist ivuxolimab in advanced cancers. Study-level information: Averaging roughly 60 years in age, with a range of roughly 23 to 80, the cohort was around 87% male. Under the entry rules, prior anti-PD-1, anti-PD-L1 or anti-CTLA-4 therapy was allowed, and about 38% had some.

The table came from immunoSEQ multiplex PCR; TCRdb's copy has only in-frame clones and leaves some out. This sample has 90,000 to 100,000 clones, with roughly 95% found just once. J lost 6 bases, V lost 4 bases, and 2 bases had no gene match. Germline V CDR1 and CDR2: LNHDA, SQIVND (reference sequence). This CDR3 has 13 amino acids. This rearrangement joins TRBV19 to TRBJ2-2, with 7 positions matching TRBD2. The sample was CD4+ or CD8+ T cells sorted from blood, taken in a trial of the OX40 agonist ivuxolimab. The sequence was collected from an adult with an advanced solid tumor such as melanoma, head and neck, liver or kidney cancer. CDR3 amino acids: CASSRGGPGELFF. The DNA of the CDR3 is TGTGCCAGTAGTAGGGGGGGTCCCGGGGAGCTGTTTTTT.